There are many counts of the clone carrying this T cell receptor beta chain. This entry is derived from a study of T cells in Graves' hyperthyroidism and ophthalmopathy. Enrolled ophthalmopathy patients presented with a Clinical Activity Score of at least 3, a NOSPECS grade of at least 4, and disease duration under 3 months. Exclusions: uncontrolled infection, other autoimmune disease, pregnancy, lactation. With V trimmed by 10 bases and J by 3 bases, 5 bases remained unmatched. The CDR3 has 13 residues. From germline, CDR1 is MNHEY and CDR2 SVGEGT. Amplified TCR beta CDR3 regions came from RNA transcripts. First-round RT-PCR with HTBI primers amplified the TCR CDR3 region. TCRdb fed the multiplex PCR reads into MiXCR, producing one record per CDR3 protein. This sample has fewer than 750,000 distinct CDR3 sequences, with roughly 15% found just once.

J is TRBJ2-7 and V is TRBV6-2 or TRBV6-3; 11 bases align to TRBD2. This sequence was found in a woman aged 40 to 50 with Graves' ophthalmopathy. Sequencing was performed on blood. The CDR3 reads CATLAGGNYEQYF. In DNA, the CDR3 is TGTGCCACCCTAGCGGGAGGAAACTACGAGCAGTACTTC.